This section outlines one T cell receptor (beta chain) sequence together with its context. In its sample, this clonotype was seen a few times. The clone's antigen remains unknown. Per-nucleotide qualities are absent, and no much larger clonotype sits a single base away. Libraries of naive CD8 T cells were built from anywhere between roughly 20,000 and 1,100,000 sorted cells, with 10%, 30% or 50% of the purified RNA used. Naive CD8 T cells were FACS-sorted as CD8+CD4-CCR7+CD45RA+ on a BD FACSAria II into RLT Plus buffer. To test detection sensitivity, Jurkat RNA equal to ten TCR copies was added to samples of about 18,000-1,100,000 naive CD8 T cells. CD8 T cells were enriched with RosetteSep CD8+ T Cell Enrichment Cocktail and Ficoll-Paque, followed by ACK red cell lysis. The CDR3 contains 14 residues, cysteine and phenylalanine counted. Left in the record is the CDR3 DNA by itself, 42 bases read in frame from the first base. V is pared back by 6 bases and J by 2 bases, with 11 bases lying between the germline termini. For CDR1 and CDR2, the germline V gene (reference sequence) lists MNHEY and SMNVEV.

Libraries were made using PCR. Sequencing instrument: Illumina HiSeq 4000. Bulk TCR libraries were prepared as previously described, using TCR primers listed in Table S5. Total RNA was purified with the Qiagen AllPrep DNA/RNA kit. Before analysis, reads from multiple sequencing runs of the same library were pooled. From the authors' description of their analysis: Only reads with exact TCR constant sequence were kept, trimmed to 150 nt, and grouped by their 12-nt molecular barcodes. Reads in each barcode group were sub-clustered using a 15% Levenshtein threshold, and a quality-weighted consensus sequence was built for each RNA molecule. Non-functional sequences were excluded, and lower-count sequences lying one edit away from another sequence were also excluded. On the basis of fitting two negative binomial distributions, barcode sub-clusters with fewer than 20% of the maximum read count were discarded. The public reads were reanalyzed by TCRdb: fastp trimming at Q25, MiXCR alignment, in-frame beta chains only. Rows are unified per CDR3 protein, each entry keeping the most common DNA and genes. The authors' filters were not applied to this entry. The sample contains approximately 670,000 distinct CDR3 sequences, 15% to 20% of them found a single time. Jointly, the top ten make up 0.85% to 0.9% of the sample.

These data belong to a study of molecular identifiers for immune sequencing clone quantification (dated by TCRdb to the late 2010s). In terms of the full investigation: For a replicate experiment, RNA from roughly 20,000 or 100,000 naive CD8 T cells was divided into five aliquots, and four of the five aliquots were sequenced. CD8 T cells were used in a methods study to benchmark molecular-identifier clustering-based TCR repertoire sequencing (MIDCIRS) and TCR RNA copy counting. What the work shows at the level of the full study, not this receptor alone: In CMV-specific effector cells, clones with more than 20 RNA copies accounted for over 99% of molecules, whereas in naive cells such clones accounted for under 1%. The sizes of highly expanded clones could end up underestimated when identical TCR molecules share a barcode. When barcode sub-clustering was omitted, TCR diversity was inflated by chimeric consensus sequences, with chimeras reaching as high as 47%. Modeling indicated around 2.7 TCR RNA copies recovered per cell, compared with 9 to 10 by digital PCR, which implies a capture efficiency of approximately 31%. Even against a background of around 950,000 naive CD8 T cells, spiked-in Jurkat TCR RNA amounting to a single cell's worth was reported to be detectable. Spiked-in Jurkat TCR RNA (10 copies' worth), which is not part of the donor repertoire, was contained in the naive libraries.

The chain joins TRBV27 to TRBJ2-1, with no confidently assigned D gene. Specimen: naive CD8+ T cells from blood, with Jurkat cell RNA spiked in. What the cell subset or site label conveys for this sample: FACS-sorted CD8+CD4-CCR7+CD45RA+ naive T cells. The TCR comes from a human donor in good health. Some libraries in this study had Jurkat cell RNA spiked in. The nucleotides read TGTGCCAGCAGCCACGGAAGCCCCTACAATGAGCAGTTCTTC. Its coded protein is CASSHGSPYNEQFF.